This T cell receptor (beta chain) was found in a study of blood T cell repertoires in COVID-19. Whole-study context: T cells, B-cell-depleted T cells, or PBMCs supplied cDNA or gDNA.

This CDR3 is built from 12 residues. V was trimmed by 1 base and J by 5 bases, leaving 6 bases between them. The germline V gene encodes CDR1 SEHNR and CDR2 FQNEAQ (reference sequence). Repertoires were generated with immunoSEQ multiplex PCR, while TCRdb's copy carries only in-frame clones and drops some. The data hold roughly 300,000 clones, with approximately 86% observed a single time. Specimen: PBMCs or T cells enriched from blood (not recorded which). This chain uses TRBV7-9 with TRBJ2-7; D perhaps matches TRBD1 (5 bases). The sequence was collected from a middle-aged woman with acute COVID-19. The CDR3 protein is CASSLVGDEQYF. In nucleotides, the CDR3 is TGTGCCAGCAGCTTAGTAGGGGACGAGCAGTACTTC.